This TCR beta chain is drawn from a study of cytomegalovirus exposure and HLA in healthy donors. Healthy donors of bone marrow made up the group. In this sample, this clone turned up once. PCR employed 60 Vbeta and 13 Jbeta primers. TCRdb's table, derived via immunoSEQ multiplex PCR, lists solely in-frame clones and lacks some. Of 95,000 to 100,000 clones listed, around 85% are singletons. The CDR3 runs to 15 residues. The germline V gene has CDR1 SEHNR and CDR2 FQNEAQ (reference sequence). Trimming took off 1 base at V and 4 bases at J, with 11 bases between the two ends. The sequence derives from a man aged 25 to 45 in good health and CMV-seronegative. Input material: PBMCs. The chain uses TRBV7-9 and TRBJ1-5, with D possibly matching TRBD1 (6 bases). This chain's CDR3 is CASSLGTGINQPQHF. The CDR3 nucleotides are TGTGCCAGCAGCTTAGGCACAGGGATAAATCAGCCCCAGCATTTT.